This TCR beta chain was documented in a study of shared clonotypes between healthy human individuals. The naive CD8 population came from CD45RO-negative cells selected for CCR7, without terminally differentiated effector memory CD45RA+ cells. Every donor was a Caucasian adult from Nashville, Tennessee. Sequencing used immunoSEQ multiplex PCR; TCRdb keeps in-frame clones, though not all of them. The data contain roughly 650,000 clones, around 96% of them singletons. The CDR3 runs 16 residues. The germline V gene has CDR1 MGHRA and CDR2 YSYEKL. J gave up 4 bases and V 3 bases, and 10 bases lay outside the gene matches.

What was sequenced was naive CD8+ T cells sorted from blood. The origin of this receptor is a young woman in good health. V gene TRBV4-1 combines with J gene TRBJ1-2, with TRBD1 identical over 8 bases. The CDR3 spells CASSHLSGQGGYGYTF. CDR3 coding DNA: TGCGCCAGCAGCCACTTGTCTGGACAGGGCGGCTATGGCTACACCTTC.